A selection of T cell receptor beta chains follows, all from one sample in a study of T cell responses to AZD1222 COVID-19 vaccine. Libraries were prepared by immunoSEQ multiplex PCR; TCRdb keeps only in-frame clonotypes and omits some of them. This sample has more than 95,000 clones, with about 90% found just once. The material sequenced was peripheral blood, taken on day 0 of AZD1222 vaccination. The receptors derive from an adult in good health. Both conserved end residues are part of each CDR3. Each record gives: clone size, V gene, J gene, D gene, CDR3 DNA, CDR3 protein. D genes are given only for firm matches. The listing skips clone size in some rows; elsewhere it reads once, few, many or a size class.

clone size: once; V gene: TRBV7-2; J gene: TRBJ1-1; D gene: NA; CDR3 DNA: TGTGCCAGCAGCTTAGACAAGATGAACACTGAAGCTTTCTTT; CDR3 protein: CASSLDKMNTEAFF
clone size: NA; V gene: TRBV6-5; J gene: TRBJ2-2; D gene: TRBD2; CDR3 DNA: TGTGCCAGCAGTATGACTAGCGGGGGGGCCGGGGAGCTGTTTTTT; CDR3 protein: CASSMTSGGAGELFF
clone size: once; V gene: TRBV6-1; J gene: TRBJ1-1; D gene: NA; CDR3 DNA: TGTGCCAGCAGTGAAAGCCAGAACACTGAAGCTTTCTTT; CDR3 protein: CASSESQNTEAFF
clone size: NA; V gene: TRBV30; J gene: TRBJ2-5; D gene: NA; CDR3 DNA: TGTGCCTGGAGTGTAACTATGGAGACCCAGTACTTC; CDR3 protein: CAWSVTMETQYF
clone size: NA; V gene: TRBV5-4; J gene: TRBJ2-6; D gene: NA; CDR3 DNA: TGTGCCCTAGGAGGGCAGGGACATTCTGGGGCCAACGTCCTGACTTTC; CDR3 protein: CALGGQGHSGANVLTF
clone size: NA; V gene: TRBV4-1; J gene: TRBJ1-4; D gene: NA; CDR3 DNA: TGCGCCAGCAGCCAAGATACGGCCAAACTGTTTTTT; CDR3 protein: CASSQDTAKLFF
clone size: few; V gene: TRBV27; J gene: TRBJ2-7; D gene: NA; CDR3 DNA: TGTGCCAGCAGATTAGCCCCCGGGTTTGGATACGAGCAGTACTTC; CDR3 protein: CASRLAPGFGYEQYF
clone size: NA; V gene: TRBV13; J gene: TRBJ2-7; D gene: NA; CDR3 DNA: TGTGCCAGCAGCGAAGGATCCCGCGAGCAGTACTTC; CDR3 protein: CASSEGSREQYF
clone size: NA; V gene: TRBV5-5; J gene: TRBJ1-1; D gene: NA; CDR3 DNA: TGTGCCAGCAGCCAGAGTCCGGGACCGCAGAACACTGAAGCTTTCTTT; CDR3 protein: CASSQSPGPQNTEAFF
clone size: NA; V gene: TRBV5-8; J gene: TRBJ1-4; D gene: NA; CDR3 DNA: TGTGCCAGCAGGCCCGGGACGCACGCTAATGAAAAACTGTTTTTT; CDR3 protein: CASRPGTHANEKLFF
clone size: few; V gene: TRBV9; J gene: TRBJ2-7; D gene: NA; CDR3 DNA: TGTGCCAGCAGCGTGCGTCCAGCGGGTGAGCAGTACTTC; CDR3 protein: CASSVRPAGEQYF
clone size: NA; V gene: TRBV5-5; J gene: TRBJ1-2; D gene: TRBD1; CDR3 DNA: TGTGCCAGCAGCTTGGGGACAGGGGTCTATGGCTACACCTTC; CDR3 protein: CASSLGTGVYGYTF
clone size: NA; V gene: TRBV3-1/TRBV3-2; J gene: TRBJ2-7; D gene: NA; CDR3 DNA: TGTGCCAGCAGCCAAGCGGGAGTTTACGAGCAGTACTTC; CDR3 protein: CASSQAGVYEQYF
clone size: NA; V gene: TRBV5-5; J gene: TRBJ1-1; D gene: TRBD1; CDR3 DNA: TGTGCCAGCAGCTTACCCGGGACAGGGGCTCGAATTGAAGCTTTCTTT; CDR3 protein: CASSLPGTGARIEAFF
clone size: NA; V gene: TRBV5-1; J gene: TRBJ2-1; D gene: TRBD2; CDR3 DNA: TGCGCCAGCAGCTTGGGGCCTACCGGGACTAGCGGGAGGGAGTTCTTC; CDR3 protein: CASSLGPTGTSGREFF
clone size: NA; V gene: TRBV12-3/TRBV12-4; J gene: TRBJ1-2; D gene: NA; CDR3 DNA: TGTGCCAGCAGTCGGAGAGACTATGGCTACACCTTC; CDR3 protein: CASSRRDYGYTF
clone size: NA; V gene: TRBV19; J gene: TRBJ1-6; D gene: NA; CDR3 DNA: TGTGCCAGTAGTATTAGTGGAACGGCCTCACCCCTCCACTTT; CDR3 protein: CASSISGTASPLHF
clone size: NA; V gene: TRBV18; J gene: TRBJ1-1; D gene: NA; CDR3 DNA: TGTGCCAGCTCACCCCCCTCTGGGGGACAGAACACTGAAGCTTTCTTT; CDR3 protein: CASSPPSGGQNTEAFF
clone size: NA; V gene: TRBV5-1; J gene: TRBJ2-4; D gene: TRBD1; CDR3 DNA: TGCGCCAGCAGCGGGGGACAGGGGCAAAACATTCAGTACTTC; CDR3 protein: CASSGGQGQNIQYF
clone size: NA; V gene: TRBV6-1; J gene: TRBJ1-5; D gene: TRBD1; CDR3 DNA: TGTGCCAGCAGTGAAGCGTGGGGGACAGCCAATCAGCCCCAGCATTTT; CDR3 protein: CASSEAWGTANQPQHF
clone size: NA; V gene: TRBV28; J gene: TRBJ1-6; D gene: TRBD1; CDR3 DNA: TGTGCCAGCAGTTCCCAGGACAGGGGGGGTTCACCCCTCCACTTT; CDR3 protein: CASSSQDRGGSPLHF
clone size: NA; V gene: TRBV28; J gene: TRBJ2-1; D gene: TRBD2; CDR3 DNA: TGTGCCAGCAACCTAGCGGGAGTAAATGAGCAGTTCTTC; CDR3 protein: CASNLAGVNEQFF
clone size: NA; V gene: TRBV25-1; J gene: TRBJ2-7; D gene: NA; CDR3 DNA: TGTGCCAGCAGTTTCGGCTACGAGCAGTACTTC; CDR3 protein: CASSFGYEQYF
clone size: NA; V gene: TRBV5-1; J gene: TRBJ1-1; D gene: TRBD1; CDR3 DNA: TGCGCCAGCAGCTCCTACAGGGGGACTGAAGCTTTCTTT; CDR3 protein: CASSSYRGTEAFF
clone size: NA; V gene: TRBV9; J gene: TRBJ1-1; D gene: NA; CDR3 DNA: TGTGCCAGCAGCGTACAGGGGCGGGAAGCTTTCTTT; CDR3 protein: CASSVQGREAFF
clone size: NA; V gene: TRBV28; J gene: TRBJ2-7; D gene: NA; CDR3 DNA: TGTGCCAGCAGTTTTGGCAGACTCCCCGAGCAGTACTTC; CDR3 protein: CASSFGRLPEQYF
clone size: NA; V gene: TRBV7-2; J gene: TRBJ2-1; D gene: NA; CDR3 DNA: TGTGCCAGCAGCTATCCCCTCCTCGAGGGCGAGCAGTTCTTC; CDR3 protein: CASSYPLLEGEQFF
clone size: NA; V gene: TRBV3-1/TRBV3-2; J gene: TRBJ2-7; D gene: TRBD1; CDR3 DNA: TGTGCCAGCAGCCGTGGACAGGGGGCAAGGGAGCAGTACTTC; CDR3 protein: CASSRGQGAREQYF
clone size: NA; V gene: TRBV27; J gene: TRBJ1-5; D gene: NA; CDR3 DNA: TGTGCCAGCAGTTTATCTGTAAGCAATCAGCCCCAGCATTTT; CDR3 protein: CASSLSVSNQPQHF
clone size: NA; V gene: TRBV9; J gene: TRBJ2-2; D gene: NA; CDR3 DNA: TGTGCCAGCAGTGACCAGACGGACCCCGGGGAGCTGTTTTTT; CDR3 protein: CASSDQTDPGELFF
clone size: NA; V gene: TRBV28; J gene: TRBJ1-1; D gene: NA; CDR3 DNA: TGTGCCAGCAGCTTACCTGGGGGGGCGGTTGAAGCTTTCTTT; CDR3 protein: CASSLPGGAVEAFF
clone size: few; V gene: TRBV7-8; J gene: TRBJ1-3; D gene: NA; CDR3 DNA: TGTGCCAGCAGCCAACCAACAGGCGGCGGAAACACCATATATTTT; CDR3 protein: CASSQPTGGGNTIYF
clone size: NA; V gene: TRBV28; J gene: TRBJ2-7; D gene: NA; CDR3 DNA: TGTGCCAGCAGTTTATTAAGTATGGGGGGTTCTGCGAGGGAGCAGTACTTC; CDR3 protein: CASSLLSMGGSAREQYF
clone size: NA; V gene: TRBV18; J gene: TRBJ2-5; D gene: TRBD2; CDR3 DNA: TGTGCCAGCTCCCCAGCGGGGGGGCAAGAGACCCAGTACTTC; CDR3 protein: CASSPAGGQETQYF
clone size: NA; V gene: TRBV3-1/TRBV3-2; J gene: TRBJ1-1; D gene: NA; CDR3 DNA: TGTGCCAGCAGCCAAGACGAGGGGACGAACACTGAAGCTTTCTTT; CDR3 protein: CASSQDEGTNTEAFF
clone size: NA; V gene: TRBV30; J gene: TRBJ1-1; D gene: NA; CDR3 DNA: TGTGCCTGGACCGGGACAAACATGAACACTGAAGCTTTCTTT; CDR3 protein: CAWTGTNMNTEAFF
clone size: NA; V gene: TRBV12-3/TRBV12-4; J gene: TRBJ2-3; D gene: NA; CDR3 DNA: TGTGCCAGCAGCTGGGGGGATACGCAGTATTTT; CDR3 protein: CASSWGDTQYF
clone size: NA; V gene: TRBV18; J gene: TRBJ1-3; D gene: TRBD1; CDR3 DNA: TGTGCCAGCTCACAGCCGGGACAGGGCTCTGGAAACACCATATATTTT; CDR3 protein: CASSQPGQGSGNTIYF
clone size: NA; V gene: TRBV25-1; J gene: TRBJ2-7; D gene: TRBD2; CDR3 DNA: TGTGCCAGCAGACTAGCGGGAAGCTACGAGCAGTACTTC; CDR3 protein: CASRLAGSYEQYF
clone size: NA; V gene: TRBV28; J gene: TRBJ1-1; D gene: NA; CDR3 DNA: TGTGCCAGCAGTTCTCCCCGGACTTTCGAAGCTTTCTTT; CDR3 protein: CASSSPRTFEAFF
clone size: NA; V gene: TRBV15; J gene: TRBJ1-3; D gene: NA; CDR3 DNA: TGTGCCACCAGCGATGGAAGATACGACACCATATATTTT; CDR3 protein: CATSDGRYDTIYF
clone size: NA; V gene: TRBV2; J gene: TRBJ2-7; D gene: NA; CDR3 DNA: TGTGCCAGCAGTCGACATTATGAGCAGTACTTC; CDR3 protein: CASSRHYEQYF
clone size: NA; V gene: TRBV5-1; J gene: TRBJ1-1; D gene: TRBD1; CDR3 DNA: TGCGCCAGCAGCGGTACAGGGGACACTGAAGCTTTCTTT; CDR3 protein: CASSGTGDTEAFF
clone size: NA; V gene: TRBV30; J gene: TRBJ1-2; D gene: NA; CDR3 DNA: TGTGCCTGGAGTCACACAGTTAACTATGGCTACACCTTC; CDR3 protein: CAWSHTVNYGYTF
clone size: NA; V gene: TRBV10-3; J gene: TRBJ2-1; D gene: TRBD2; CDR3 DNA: TGTGCCATCAGTGAGGGACTAGCGAACGACAATGAGCAGTTCTTC; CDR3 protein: CAISEGLANDNEQFF
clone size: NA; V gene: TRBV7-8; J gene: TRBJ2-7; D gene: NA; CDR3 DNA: TGTGCCAGCAGTCCCGGGAAAGGGGATCGCTCCTACGAGCAGTACTTC; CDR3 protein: CASSPGKGDRSYEQYF
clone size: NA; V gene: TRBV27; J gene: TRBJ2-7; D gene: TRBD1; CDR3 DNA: TGTGCCAGCAGTTTAGGGACAGGGAATTACGAGCAGTACTTC; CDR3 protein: CASSLGTGNYEQYF
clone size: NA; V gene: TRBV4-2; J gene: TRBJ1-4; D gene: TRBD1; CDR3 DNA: TGTGCCAGCAGCAAATGGACAGGGCCTAATGAAAAACTGTTTTTT; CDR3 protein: CASSKWTGPNEKLFF
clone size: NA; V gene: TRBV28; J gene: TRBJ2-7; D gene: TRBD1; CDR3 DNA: TGTGCCAGCAGTCCCCGACAGGGGGGTTATAGCGAGCAGTACTTC; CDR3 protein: CASSPRQGGYSEQYF
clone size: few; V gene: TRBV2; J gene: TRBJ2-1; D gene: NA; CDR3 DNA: TGTGCCAGCAGTGCCGCTAGCGTACAGCACAATGAGCAGTTCTTC; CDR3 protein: CASSAASVQHNEQFF